These 13 T cell receptor beta chains share one sample of origin, sequenced in a study of T cell responses to AZD1222 COVID-19 vaccine (dated by TCRdb to the early 2020s). The time point label of this sample denotes: baseline before first vaccination. The method was the immunoSEQ multiplex PCR assay. TCRdb retrieved this table from immuneACCESS and kept in-frame rearrangements only. Not all clones are present; in checked studies, unresolved V genes account for under half, and no reason is known for the remainder. Within this sample are more than 95,000 clones, with over 80% of them counted one time only. The ten largest clones take up around 9.4% of the sample. This material consisted of peripheral blood, taken on day 0 of AZD1222 vaccination. Source of these receptors: an adult in good health.

The chain employs TRBV19 and TRBJ2-1, with 10 bases that match TRBD2. The CDR3 is made up of 14 amino acids. V lost 4 bases and J lost 9; bases outside the gene matches: 6. The germline CDR1 and CDR2 sequences are LNHDA and SQIVND (reference sequence). The CDR3 reads CASSTLAGSGEQFF. CDR3 DNA: TGTGCCAGTAGTACACTAGCGGGATCGGGTGAGCAGTTCTTC.

The chain recombines TRBV30 with TRBJ1-5; TRBD1 agrees at 7 bases. Germline values: CDR1 GTSNPN, CDR2 SVGIG (reference sequence). The CDR3 sequence is 13 residues long. Trimming took 5 bases from V and 3 from J; bases not matched to a gene: 4. The CDR3 nucleotides are TGTGCCTGGGGAGGACAGGCCAATCAGCCCCAGCATTTT. It codes for CAWGGQANQPQHF. The full variable domain, in which reference TRBV30 and TRBJ1-5 provide the parts outside the CDR3, is SQTIHQWPATLVQPVGSPLSLECTVEGTSNPNLYWYRQAAGRGLQLLFYSVGIGQISSEVPQNLSASRPQDRQFILSSKKLLLSDSGFYLCAWGGQANQPQHFGDGTRLSIL.

V and J are TRBV5-1 and TRBJ2-4; D unclear. V was cut by 2 bases and J by 7 bases, with 7 bases left in between. The germline V gene has CDR1 SGHRS and CDR2 YFSETQ. The CDR3 sequence is 12 residues long. The CDR3 DNA is TGCGCCAGCAGCTTAAATAGGAACATTCAGTACTTC. Protein sequence: CASSLNRNIQYF.

This clone was detected once. The J gene is TRBJ1-1, the V gene TRBV2; no definite D call. The V end was cut by 5 bases, the J end by 4 bases, with 14 bases between. The CDR3 sequence is 14 residues long. Germline lookup yields CDR1 SNHLY and CDR2 FYNNEI. Written as DNA, the CDR3 is TGTGCCAGCAGTTACCGCGTCCCCAGCACTGAAGCTTTCTTT. The encoded protein is CASSYRVPSTEAFF.

CDR3 coding DNA: TGTGCCAGCAGGCCGGGACTAGCGGGGGCCACAGATACGCAGTATTTT. It encodes CASRPGLAGATDTQYF. The J gene is TRBJ2-3, the V gene TRBV2; 14 nucleotides align to TRBD2. V lost 6 bases to trimming and J lost 2 bases; unmatched junction nucleotides: 4. This CDR3 has 16 amino acids. Germline V gives CDR1 SNHLY, CDR2 FYNNEI.

The CDR3 reads CASSWGTEAFF. CDR3 coding DNA: TGTGCCAGCAGTTGGGGCACTGAAGCTTTCTTT. This chain uses TRBV27 with TRBJ1-1; D gene uncertain. V dropped 4 bases and J dropped 4 bases, with 4 bases sitting between them. The germline V gene encodes CDR1 MNHEY and CDR2 SMNVEV (reference sequence). This CDR3 has 11 amino acids.

The V gene is TRBV29-1, the J gene TRBJ2-3; D may be TRBD2 (5 bases). This CDR3 has 12 amino acids. Germline CDR1 and CDR2: SQVTM and ANQGSEA. V was pared by 8 bases and J by 3 bases, with 12 bases between. The CDR3, as DNA: TGCAGCACCCAGCCGGGAACAGATACGCAGTATTTT. It is translated as CSTQPGTDTQYF.

The chain carries TRBV3-1 (or the pseudogene TRBV3-2) and TRBJ1-4, with 7 positions matching TRBD1. This CDR3 region has 21 residues. With V trimmed by 1 base and J by 5 bases, 22 bases remained unmatched. CDR1 and CDR2 (germline): LGHDT, YNNKEL (reference sequence). The CDR3 reads CASSQAPMDAQGESVNEKLFF. The CDR3 nucleotides read TGTGCCAGCAGCCAAGCCCCAATGGACGCCCAGGGGGAATCAGTAAATGAAAAACTGTTTTTT.

The chain carries TRBV4-2 and TRBJ2-7, with a weak D call TRBD1 (5 bases). The germline gives CDR1 LGHNA, CDR2 YNFKEQ. The CDR3 consists of 15 residues. The V end was cut by 1 base, the J end by 0 bases, with 10 bases between. DNA of the CDR3: TGTGCCAGCAGCCAAGGGGGCGATTCCTCCTACGAGCAGTACTTC. Translating gives CASSQGGDSSYEQYF.

This chain links TRBV6-5 with TRBJ2-1; 7 bases are a match to TRBD1. J gave up 0 bases and V 5 bases, and 4 bases lay outside the gene matches. Germline loops: CDR1 MNHEY, CDR2 SVGAGI. This CDR3 is built from 15 residues. The CDR3 loop is CASSRGTVSYNEQFF. The CDR3, as DNA: TGTGCCAGCAGTCGAGGGACAGTCTCCTACAATGAGCAGTTCTTC.

V gene TRBV11-3 combines with J gene TRBJ1-4; 9 bases align to TRBD1. The CDR3 runs to 15 residues. Germline loops: CDR1 SGHNT, CDR2 YENEEA. J was trimmed by 2 bases and V by 5 bases; bases with no gene match: 3. The CDR3 protein is CASSKTGGTNEKLFF. The CDR3 DNA reads TGTGCCAGCAGCAAAACAGGGGGCACTAATGAAAAACTGTTTTTT.

V and J are TRBV6-5 and TRBJ1-4; D remains ambiguous. V shed 2 bases and J shed 5 bases, with 3 bases lying between them. The CDR3 length is 12 residues. In germline, CDR1 is MNHEY, CDR2 SVGAGI. CDR3 sequence (DNA): TGTGCCAGCAGTTACGGGAATGAAAAACTGTTTTTT. It codes for CASSYGNEKLFF.

V usage is TRBV18 and J usage is TRBJ2-2, with D unresolved. CDR1 and CDR2 (germline): KGHSH, LQKENI. The V and J ends lost 4 bases and 4 bases respectively, with 13 bases between them. The CDR3 is 15 residues long. The CDR3 bases are TGTGCCAGCTCACAGGTACAGACGGGCACCGGGGAGCTGTTTTTT. Its protein product is CASSQVQTGTGELFF.